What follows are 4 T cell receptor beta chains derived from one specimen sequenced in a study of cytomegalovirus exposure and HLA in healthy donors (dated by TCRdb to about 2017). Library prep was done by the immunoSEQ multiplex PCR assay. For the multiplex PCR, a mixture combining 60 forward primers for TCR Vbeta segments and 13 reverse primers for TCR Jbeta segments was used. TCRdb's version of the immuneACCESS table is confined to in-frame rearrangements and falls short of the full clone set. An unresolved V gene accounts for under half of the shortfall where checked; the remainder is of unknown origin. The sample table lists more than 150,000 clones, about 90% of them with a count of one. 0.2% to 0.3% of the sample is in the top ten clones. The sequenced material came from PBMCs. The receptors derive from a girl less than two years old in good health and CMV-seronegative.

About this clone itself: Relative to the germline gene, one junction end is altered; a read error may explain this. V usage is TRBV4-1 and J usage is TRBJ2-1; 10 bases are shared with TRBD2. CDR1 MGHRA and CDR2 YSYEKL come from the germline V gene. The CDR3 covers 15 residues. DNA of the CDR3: TGCGCCAGCAGCAAAGATCTAGCGGGAGTATACGAGCAGTTCTTC. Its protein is CASSKDLAGVYEQFF.

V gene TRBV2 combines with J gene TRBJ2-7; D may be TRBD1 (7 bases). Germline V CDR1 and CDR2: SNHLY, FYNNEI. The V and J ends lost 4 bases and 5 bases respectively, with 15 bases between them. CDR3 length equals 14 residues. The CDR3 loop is CASSARGTWDEQYF. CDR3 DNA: TGTGCCAGCAGTGCCAGGGGGACTTGGGACGAGCAGTACTTC.

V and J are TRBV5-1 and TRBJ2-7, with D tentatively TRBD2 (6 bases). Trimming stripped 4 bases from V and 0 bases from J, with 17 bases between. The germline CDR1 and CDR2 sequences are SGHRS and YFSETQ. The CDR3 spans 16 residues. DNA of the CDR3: TGCGCCAGCAGCACCGGGACGGAGGGTAGCTCCTACGAGCAGTACTTC. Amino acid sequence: CASSTGTEGSSYEQYF.

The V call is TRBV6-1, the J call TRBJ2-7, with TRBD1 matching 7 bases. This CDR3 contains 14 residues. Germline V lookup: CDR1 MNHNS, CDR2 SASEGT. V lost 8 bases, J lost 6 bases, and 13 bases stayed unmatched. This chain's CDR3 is CASLADRNLREQYF. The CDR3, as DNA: TGTGCCAGCTTGGCGGACAGGAATCTACGCGAGCAGTACTTC.